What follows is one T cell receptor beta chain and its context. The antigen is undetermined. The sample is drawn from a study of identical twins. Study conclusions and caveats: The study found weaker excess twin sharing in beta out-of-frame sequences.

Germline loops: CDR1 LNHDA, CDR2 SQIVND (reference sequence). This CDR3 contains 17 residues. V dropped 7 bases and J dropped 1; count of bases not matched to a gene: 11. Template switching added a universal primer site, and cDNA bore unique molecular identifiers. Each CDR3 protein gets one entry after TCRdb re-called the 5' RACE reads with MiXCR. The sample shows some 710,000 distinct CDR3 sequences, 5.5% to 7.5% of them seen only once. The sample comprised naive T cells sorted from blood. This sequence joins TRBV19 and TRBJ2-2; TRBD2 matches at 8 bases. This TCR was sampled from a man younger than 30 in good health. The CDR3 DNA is TGTGCCAGTACCAACCTCTTCACTAGCGGGAACACCGGGGAGCTGTTTTTT. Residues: CASTNLFTSGNTGELFF.